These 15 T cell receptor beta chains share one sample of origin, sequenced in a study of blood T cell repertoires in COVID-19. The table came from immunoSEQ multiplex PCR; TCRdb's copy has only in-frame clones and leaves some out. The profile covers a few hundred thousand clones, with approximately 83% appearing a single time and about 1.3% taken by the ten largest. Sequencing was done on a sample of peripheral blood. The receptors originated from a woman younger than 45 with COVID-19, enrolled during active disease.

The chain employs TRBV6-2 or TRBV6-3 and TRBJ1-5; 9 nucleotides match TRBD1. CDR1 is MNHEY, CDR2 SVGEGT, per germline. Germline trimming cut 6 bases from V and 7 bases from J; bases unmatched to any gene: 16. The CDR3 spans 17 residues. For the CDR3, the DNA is TGTGCCAGCAGCCCTCCCGGGACAGGGATCGGACTCCAGCCCCAGCATTTT. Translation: CASSPPGTGIGLQPQHF.

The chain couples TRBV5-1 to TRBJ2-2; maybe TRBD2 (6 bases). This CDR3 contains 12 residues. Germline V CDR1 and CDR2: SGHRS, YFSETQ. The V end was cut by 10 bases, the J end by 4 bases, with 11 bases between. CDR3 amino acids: CAGGSGTGELFF. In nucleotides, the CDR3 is TGCGCCGGGGGGAGCGGCACCGGGGAGCTGTTTTTT.

The CDR3 DNA follows: TGTGCCAGTAGTATGGCCCTAGCCCTACAAGAGACCCAGTACTTC. Amino acids: CASSMALALQETQYF. The chain combines TRBV19 with TRBJ2-5; TRBD2 might be the D (5 bases). This CDR3 has 15 residues. CDR1 and CDR2 from the germline V gene are LNHDA and SQIVND (reference sequence). Trimming cost V 3 bases and J 2 bases, with 13 bases left between them.

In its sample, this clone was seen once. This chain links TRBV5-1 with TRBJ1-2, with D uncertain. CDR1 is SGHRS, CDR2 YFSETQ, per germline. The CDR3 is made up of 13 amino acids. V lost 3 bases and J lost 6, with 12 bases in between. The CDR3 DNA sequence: TGCGCCAGCAGCTACCAGGAGGGCAATGGCTACACCTTC. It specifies CASSYQEGNGYTF.

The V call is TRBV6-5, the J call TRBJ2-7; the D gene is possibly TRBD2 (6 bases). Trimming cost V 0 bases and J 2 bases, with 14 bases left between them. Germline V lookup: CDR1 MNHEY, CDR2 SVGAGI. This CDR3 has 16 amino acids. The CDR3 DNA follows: TGTGCCAGCAGTTACTCAGGGGACTTTTTAACCTACGAGCAGTACTTC. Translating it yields CASSYSGDFLTYEQYF.

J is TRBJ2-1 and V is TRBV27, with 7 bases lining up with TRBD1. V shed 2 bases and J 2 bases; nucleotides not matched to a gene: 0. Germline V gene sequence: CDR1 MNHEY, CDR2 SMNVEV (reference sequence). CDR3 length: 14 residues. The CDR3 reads CASSLQGAYNEQFF. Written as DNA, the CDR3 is TGTGCCAGCAGTTTACAGGGGGCCTACAATGAGCAGTTCTTC.

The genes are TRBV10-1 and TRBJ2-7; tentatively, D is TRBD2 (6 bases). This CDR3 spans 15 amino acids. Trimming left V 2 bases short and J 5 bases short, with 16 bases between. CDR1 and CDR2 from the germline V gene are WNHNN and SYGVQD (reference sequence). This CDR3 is CASSERKEGVHEQYF. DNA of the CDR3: TGCGCCAGCAGTGAGAGGAAGGAGGGTGTCCACGAGCAGTACTTC.

CDR3 residues: CARDGGSVYGYTF. In DNA, the CDR3 is TGTGCCCGGGACGGAGGCTCCGTCTATGGCTACACCTTC. This chain joins TRBV30 and TRBJ1-2, with D perhaps TRBD1 (5 bases). The length of the CDR3 is 13 residues. The V gene lost 8 bases and the J gene lost 4 bases, with 17 bases spanning the gap. Germline V gives CDR1 GTSNPN, CDR2 SVGIG (reference sequence).

The chain's CDR3 is CASSVVAGRGETQYF. CDR3 in DNA: TGTGCCAGCAGCGTAGTAGCGGGGAGGGGCGAGACCCAGTACTTC. V is TRBV9 and J is TRBJ2-5; 8 bases match TRBD2. The germline V gene has CDR1 SGDLS and CDR2 YYNGEE. V gave up 0 bases and J gave up 5 bases; unmatched junction bases: 6. The CDR3 extends over 15 amino acids. Filled out from reference TRBV9 and TRBJ2-5, the complete variable domain reads DSGVTQTPKHLITATGQRVTLRCSPRSGDLSVYWYQQSLDQGLQFLIQYYNGEERAKGNILERFSAQQFPDLHSELNLSSLELGDSALYFCASSVVAGRGETQYFGPGTRLLVL.

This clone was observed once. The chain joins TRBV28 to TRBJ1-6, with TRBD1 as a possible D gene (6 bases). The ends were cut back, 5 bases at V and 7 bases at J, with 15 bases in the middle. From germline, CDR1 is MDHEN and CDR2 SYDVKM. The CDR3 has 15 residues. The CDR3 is CASSRTGPKNSPLHF. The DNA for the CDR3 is TGTGCCAGCAGTAGAACAGGGCCTAAAAATTCACCCCTCCACTTT.

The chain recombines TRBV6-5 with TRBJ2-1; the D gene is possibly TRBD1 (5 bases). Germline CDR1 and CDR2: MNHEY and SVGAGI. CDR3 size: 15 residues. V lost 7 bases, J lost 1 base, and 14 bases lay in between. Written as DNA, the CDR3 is TGTGCCAGCATAGAACAGGTCCTTTCCTACAATGAGCAGTTCTTC. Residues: CASIEQVLSYNEQFF.

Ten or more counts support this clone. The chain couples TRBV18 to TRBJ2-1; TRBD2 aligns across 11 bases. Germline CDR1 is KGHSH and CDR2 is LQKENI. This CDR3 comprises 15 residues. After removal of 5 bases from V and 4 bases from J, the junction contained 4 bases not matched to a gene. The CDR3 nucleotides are TGTGCCAGCTCAAAGGGACTAGCGGATTACAATGAGCAGTTCTTC. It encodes CASSKGLADYNEQFF. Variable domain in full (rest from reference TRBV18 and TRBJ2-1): NAGVMQNPRHLVRRRGQEARLRCSPMKGHSHVYWYRQLPEEGLKFMVYLQKENIIDESGMPKERFSAEFPKEGPSILRIQQVVRGDSAAYFCASSKGLADYNEQFFGPGTRLTVL.

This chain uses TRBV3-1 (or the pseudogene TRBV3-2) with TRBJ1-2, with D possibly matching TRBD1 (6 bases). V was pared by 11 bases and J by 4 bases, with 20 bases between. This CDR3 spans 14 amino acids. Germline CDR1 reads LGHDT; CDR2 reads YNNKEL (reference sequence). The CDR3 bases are TGTGCCTTTAACCGGGGGGGGGCCTGCTATGGCTACACCTTC. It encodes CAFNRGGACYGYTF.

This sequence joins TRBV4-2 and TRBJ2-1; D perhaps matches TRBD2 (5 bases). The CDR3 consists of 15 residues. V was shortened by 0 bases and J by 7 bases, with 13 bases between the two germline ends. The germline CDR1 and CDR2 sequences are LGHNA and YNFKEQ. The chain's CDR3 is CASSQEPGKANEQFF. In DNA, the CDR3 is TGTGCCAGCAGCCAAGAACCGGGGAAGGCTAATGAGCAGTTCTTC.

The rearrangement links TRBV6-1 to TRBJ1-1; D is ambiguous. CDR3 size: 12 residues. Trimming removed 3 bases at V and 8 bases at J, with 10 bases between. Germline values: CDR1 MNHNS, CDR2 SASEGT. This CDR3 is CASSESFREAFF. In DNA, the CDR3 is TGTGCCAGCAGTGAGTCCTTTCGGGAAGCTTTCTTT.